This T cell receptor beta chain was sequenced during a study of long-term antiretroviral therapy in people with HIV (dated by TCRdb to the early 2020s). Regarding the research as a whole: Collection of the earliest samples took place about a decade ahead of the 2015 WHO recommendation for immediate ART, at a time when ART was typically delayed until CD4 counts fell. A retrospective serial study tested whether ART initiation and durable HIV suppression were associated with changes in peripheral blood TRB repertoire composition and diversity. A total of some 210 cryopreserved PBMC samples were contributed to the cohort by 30 adults with confirmed HIV infection, with samples collected serially over a mean of about 6 years (range 1-12). About 35% of the 30 participants with HIV were female. No cross-contamination during QIAcube processing was seen in test extractions of a monoclonal T-cell line run alongside 25 to 35 polyclonal samples. Broad study findings and their caveats: Samples dated from the mid-2000s to the late 2010s, and the ART regimens used may be less effective than current ones. The repertoire was dominated across all time points by expanded TRB clones identified before ART initiation, although this dominance was seen to fluctuate and to decrease in many PLHIV after ART. Because pre-ART samples had limited cell numbers, unsorted PBMC were profiled rather than sorted CD4+ and CD8+ T cells. Inferences about post-ART repertoire changes were limited because no data were available on ART adherence, viral resistance or therapy changes. Owing to limited PBMC availability, only the TCR beta chain was sequenced, without alpha chain pairing. CDR3 length ranges in HIV repertoires were narrower than in controls, and network structure suggested an antigen-experienced repertoire with only a slight naive shift after ART. ART initiation was associated with a significant increase in TRB diversity, but diversity stayed significantly below transplant donor controls even after long-term ART.

Sequencing of the TRB variable region was done with the immunoSEQ hsTCRB v3.0 assay at survey level resolution. The target sequencing depth for TRB was roughly 40,000-55,000 T-cell genomes per sample. TRB libraries were pooled and sequenced on an Illumina MiSeq using a v3 150-cycle kit. The authors' pipeline ran thus. Repertoire analysis was run in R within a reproducible Nextflow workflow that covered QC, data transformation and analysis. LymphoSeq2, an R package for exploring AIRR-Seq data, was used to implement the custom analyses. A few samples yielding fewer than 5000 total TRB sequences were excluded, leaving about 190 analyzed HIV repertoires. Among the approximately 180 HIV repertoires that were kept, roughly 59 were collected before ART initiation and roughly 130 were collected after ART initiation. Each repertoire was downsampled to 5000 TRB nucleotide sequences, and summary statistics were averaged across 100 downsampling iterations. TRB sequences were retained for analysis only if CDR3 regions of at least seven amino acids were present. A Shannon entropy-derived clonality score and the Gini coefficient were used to measure diversity. In the repertoire networks, any two of the top 5000 CDR3 amino acid sequences were connected whenever the two sequences differed by an edit distance of one. For TRB CDR3 amino acid sequences, GLIPH2 was used to predict antigen specificity groups and MHC restriction. Known CMV, EBV, HIV or tissue antigen associations were flagged by matching CDR3 amino acid sequences against VDJdb and McPAS-TCR. Pre-ART, post-ART and control groups were compared with Wilcoxon signed-rank tests and Holm-Bonferroni correction. The source is immuneACCESS, and TCRdb retained only in-frame sequences with V and J called. Part of the clones is not carried over; for the studies checked, unresolved V genes explain less than half of this, and the remainder is unexplained. V, J and clone size derive from that table, while D and trimming were established from the DNA sequence. This sample holds about 38,000 clones; around 86% were observed only once. The leading ten clones occupy about 5% of the sample.

The CDR3 covers 15 residues, taking in both the cysteine and the phenylalanine. Only the CDR3 DNA is retained, 45 bases long and in frame from the first base. Trimming accounts for 5 bases at V and 7 bases at J, while the number of junction bases matched to no gene is 8. The germline V gene (reference sequence) specifies PRHDT as CDR1 and FYEKMQ as CDR2. Participants were included only if at least one PBMC sample before ART initiation and at least two post-ART samples were available. Every participant with HIV received treatment in the United States of America. Before DNA extraction, cryopreserved samples of about 1-11 million PBMC were thawed and then washed. At the time of the earliest PBMC sample, participants with HIV were aged between roughly 20 and 55 years. Each participant contributed PBMC samples from 1-4 timepoints before ART initiation and 2-8 timepoints after ART initiation, with a median of 7 samples. For every participant, serial HIV viral load, CD4+ T-cell count, ART history and demographic data were obtained. Genomic DNA was extracted from unsorted PBMC with a Qiagen kit on a QIAcube, with processing performed in batches of 12 samples.

Note on this clone: It has no known antigen specificity. No per-base quality is available; no much larger clone lies one base away.

The chain employs TRBV13 and TRBJ2-1; 10 central bases correspond to TRBD2. The clonotype comes from a young man with HIV. The sample consisted of unsorted PBMCs, taken 1.5 years after starting antiretroviral therapy. The CDR3 loop reads CASSPSGRALNEQFF. The bases are TGTGCCAGCAGCCCAAGCGGGAGGGCCTTAAATGAGCAGTTCTTC.